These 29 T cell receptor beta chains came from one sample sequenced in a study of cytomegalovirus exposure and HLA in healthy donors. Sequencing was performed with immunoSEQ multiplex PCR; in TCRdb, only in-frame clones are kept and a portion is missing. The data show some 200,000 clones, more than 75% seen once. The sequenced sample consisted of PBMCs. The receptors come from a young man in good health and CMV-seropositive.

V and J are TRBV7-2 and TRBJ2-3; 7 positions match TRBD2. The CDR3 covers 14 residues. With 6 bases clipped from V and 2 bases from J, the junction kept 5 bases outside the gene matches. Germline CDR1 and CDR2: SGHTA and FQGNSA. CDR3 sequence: CASSRGLFTDTQYF. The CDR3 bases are TGTGCCAGCAGTCGGGGACTATTCACAGATACGCAGTATTTT. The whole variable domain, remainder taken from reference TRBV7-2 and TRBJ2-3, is GAGVSQSPSNKVTEKGKDVELRCDPISGHTALYWYRQSLGQGLEFLIYFQGNSAPDKSGLPSDRFSAERTGGSVSTLTIQRTQQEDSAVYLCASSRGLFTDTQYFGPGTRLTVL.

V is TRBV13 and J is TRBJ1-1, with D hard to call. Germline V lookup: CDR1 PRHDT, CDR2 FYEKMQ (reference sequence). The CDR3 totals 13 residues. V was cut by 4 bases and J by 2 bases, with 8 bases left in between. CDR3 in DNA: TGTGCCAGCAGCTCCCTTGCAAACACTGAAGCTTTCTTT. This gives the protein CASSSLANTEAFF.

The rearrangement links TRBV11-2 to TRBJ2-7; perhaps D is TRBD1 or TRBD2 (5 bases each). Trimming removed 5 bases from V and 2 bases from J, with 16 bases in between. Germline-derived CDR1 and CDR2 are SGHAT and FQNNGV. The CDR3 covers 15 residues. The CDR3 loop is CASSVSGTDPYEQYF. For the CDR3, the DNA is TGTGCCAGCAGCGTCTCCGGGACGGATCCCTACGAGCAGTACTTC.

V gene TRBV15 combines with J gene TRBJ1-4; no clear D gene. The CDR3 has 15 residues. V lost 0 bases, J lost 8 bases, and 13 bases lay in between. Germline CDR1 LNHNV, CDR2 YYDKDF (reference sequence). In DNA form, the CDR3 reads TGTGCCACCAGCAGAGATCCTAGGGCTGAAGAAAAACTGTTTTTT. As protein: CATSRDPRAEEKLFF. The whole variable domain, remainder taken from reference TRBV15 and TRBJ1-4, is DAMVIQNPRYQVTQFGKPVTLSCSQTLNHNVMYWYQQKSSQAPKLLFHYYDKDFNNEADTPDNFQSRRPNTSFCFLDIRSPGLGDTAMYLCATSRDPRAEEKLFFGSGTQLSVL.

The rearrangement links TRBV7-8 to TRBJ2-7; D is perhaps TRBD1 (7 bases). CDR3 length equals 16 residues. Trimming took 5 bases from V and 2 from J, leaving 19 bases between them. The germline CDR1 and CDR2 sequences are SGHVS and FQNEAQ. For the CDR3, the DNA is TGTGCCAGCAGCAGGGGGGCCGACAGGGCGACCTACGAGCAGTACTTC. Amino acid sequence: CASSRGADRATYEQYF.

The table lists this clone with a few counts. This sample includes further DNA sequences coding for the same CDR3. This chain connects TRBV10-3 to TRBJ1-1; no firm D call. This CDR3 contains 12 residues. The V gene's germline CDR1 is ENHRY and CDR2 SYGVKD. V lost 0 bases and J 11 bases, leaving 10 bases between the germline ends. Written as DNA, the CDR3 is TGTGCCATCAGTGAGTCAGGAGATTTGGCTTTCTTT. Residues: CAISESGDLAFF.

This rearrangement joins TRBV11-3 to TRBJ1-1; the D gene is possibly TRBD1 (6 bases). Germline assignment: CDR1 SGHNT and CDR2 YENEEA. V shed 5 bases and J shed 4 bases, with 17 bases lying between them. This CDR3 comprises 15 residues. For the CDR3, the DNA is TGTGCCAGCAGCCCGACCGGGGGCGTAGTCACTGAAGCTTTCTTT. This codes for CASSPTGGVVTEAFF.

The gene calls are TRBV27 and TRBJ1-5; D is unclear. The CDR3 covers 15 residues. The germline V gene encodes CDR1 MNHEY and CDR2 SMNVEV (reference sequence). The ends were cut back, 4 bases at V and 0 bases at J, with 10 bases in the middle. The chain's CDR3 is CASSWSYYSNQPQHF. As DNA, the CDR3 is TGTGCCAGCAGTTGGTCCTATTATAGCAATCAGCCCCAGCATTTT.

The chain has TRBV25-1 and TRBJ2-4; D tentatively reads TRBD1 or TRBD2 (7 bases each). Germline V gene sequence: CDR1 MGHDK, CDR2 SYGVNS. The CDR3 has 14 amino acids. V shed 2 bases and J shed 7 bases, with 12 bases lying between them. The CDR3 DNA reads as TGTGCCAGCAGTGAAATGGGAGGGGGCAACATTCAGTACTTC. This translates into CASSEMGGGNIQYF.

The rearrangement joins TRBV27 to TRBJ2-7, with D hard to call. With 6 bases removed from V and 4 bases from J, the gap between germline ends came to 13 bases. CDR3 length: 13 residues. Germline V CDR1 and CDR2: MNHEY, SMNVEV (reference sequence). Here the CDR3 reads CASSPDVWYEQYF. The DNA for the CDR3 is TGTGCCAGCAGCCCGGACGTATGGTACGAGCAGTACTTC.

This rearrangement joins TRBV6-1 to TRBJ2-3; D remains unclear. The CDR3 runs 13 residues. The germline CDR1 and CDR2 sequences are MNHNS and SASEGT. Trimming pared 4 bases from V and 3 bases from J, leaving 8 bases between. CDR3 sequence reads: CASSGYPTDTQYF. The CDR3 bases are TGTGCCAGCAGTGGTTATCCAACAGATACGCAGTATTTT.

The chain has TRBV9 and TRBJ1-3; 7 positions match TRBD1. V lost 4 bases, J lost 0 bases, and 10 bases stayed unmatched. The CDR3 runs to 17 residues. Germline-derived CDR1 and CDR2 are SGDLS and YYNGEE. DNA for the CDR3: TGTGCCAGCAGCCCAGGGGGACAGCCAAGCTCTGGAAACACCATATATTTT. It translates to CASSPGGQPSSGNTIYF.

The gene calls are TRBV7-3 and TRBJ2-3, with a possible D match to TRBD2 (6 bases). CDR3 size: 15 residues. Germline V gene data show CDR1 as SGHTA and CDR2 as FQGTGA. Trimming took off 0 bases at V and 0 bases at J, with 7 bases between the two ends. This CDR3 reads CASSLTSGSTDTQYF. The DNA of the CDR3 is TGTGCCAGCAGCTTAACTAGCGGCAGCACAGATACGCAGTATTTT.

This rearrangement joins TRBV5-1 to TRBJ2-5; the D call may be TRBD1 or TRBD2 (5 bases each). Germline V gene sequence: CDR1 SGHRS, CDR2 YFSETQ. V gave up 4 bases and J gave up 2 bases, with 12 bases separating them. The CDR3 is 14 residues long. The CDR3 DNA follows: TGCGCCAGCAGCAACCCGGGACGACAAGAGACCCAGTACTTC. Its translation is CASSNPGRQETQYF.

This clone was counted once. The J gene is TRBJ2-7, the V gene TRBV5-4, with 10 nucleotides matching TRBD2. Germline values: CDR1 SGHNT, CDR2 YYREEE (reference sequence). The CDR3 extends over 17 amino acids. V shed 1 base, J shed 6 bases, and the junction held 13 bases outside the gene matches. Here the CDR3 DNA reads TGTGCCAGCAGCTTGTGGGTGGGGCTAGCGGGAGCTAGCGAGCAGTACTTC. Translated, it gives CASSLWVGLAGASEQYF.

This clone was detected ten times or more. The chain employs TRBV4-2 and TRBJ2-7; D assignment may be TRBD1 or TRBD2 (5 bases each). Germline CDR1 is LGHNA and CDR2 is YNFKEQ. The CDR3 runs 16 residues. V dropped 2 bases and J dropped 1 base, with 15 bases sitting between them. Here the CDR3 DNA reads TGTGCCAGCAGCCAATTGATCGGGGCGATTTCCTACGAGCAGTACTTC. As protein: CASSQLIGAISYEQYF.

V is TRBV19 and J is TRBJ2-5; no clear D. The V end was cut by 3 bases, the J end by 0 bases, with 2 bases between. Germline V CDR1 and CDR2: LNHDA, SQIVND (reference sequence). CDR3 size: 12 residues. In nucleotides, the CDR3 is TGTGCCAGTAGTATTCACCAAGAGACCCAGTACTTC. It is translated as CASSIHQETQYF.

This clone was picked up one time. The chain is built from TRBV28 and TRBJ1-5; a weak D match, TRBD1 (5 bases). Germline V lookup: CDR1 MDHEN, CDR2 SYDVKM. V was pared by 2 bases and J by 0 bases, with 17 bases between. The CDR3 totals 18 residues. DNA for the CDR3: TGTGCCAGCAGTTTAGCTTCGATGGGGGGTTATAGCAATCAGCCCCAGCATTTT. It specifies CASSLASMGGYSNQPQHF. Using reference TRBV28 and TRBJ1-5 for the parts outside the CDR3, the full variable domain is DVKVTQSSRYLVKRTGEKVFLECVQDMDHENMFWYRQDPGLGLRLIYFSYDVKMKEKGDIPEGYSVSREKKERFSLILESASTNQTSMYLCASSLASMGGYSNQPQHFGDGTRLSIL.

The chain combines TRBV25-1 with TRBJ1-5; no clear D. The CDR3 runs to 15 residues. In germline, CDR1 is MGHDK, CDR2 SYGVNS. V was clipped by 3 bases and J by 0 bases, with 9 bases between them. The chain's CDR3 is CASSEDPNSNQPQHF. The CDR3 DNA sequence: TGTGCCAGCAGTGAGGACCCTAATAGCAATCAGCCCCAGCATTTT.

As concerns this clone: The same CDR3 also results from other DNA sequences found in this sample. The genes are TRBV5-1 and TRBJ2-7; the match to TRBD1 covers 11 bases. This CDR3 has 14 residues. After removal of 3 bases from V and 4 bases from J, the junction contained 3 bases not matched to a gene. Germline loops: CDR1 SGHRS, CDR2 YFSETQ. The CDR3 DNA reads TGCGCCAGCAGCTCTGGGACAGGGGGGTACGAGCAGTACTTC. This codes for CASSSGTGGYEQYF. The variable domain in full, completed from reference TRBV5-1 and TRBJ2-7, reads KAGVTQTPRYLIKTRGQQVTLSCSPISGHRSVSWYQQTPGQGLQFLFEYFSETQRNKGNFPGRFSGRQFSNSRSEMNVSTLELGDSALYLCASSSGTGGYEQYFGPGTRLTVT.

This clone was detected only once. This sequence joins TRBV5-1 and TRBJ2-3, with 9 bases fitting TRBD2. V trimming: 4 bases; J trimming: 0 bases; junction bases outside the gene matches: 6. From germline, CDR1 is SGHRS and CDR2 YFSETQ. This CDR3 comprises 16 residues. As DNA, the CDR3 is TGCGCCAGCAGCCCGGGGACTAGCCCTAGCACAGATACGCAGTATTTT. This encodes CASSPGTSPSTDTQYF. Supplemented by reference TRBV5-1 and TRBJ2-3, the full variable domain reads KAGVTQTPRYLIKTRGQQVTLSCSPISGHRSVSWYQQTPGQGLQFLFEYFSETQRNKGNFPGRFSGRQFSNSRSEMNVSTLELGDSALYLCASSPGTSPSTDTQYFGPGTRLTVL.

The CDR3 nucleotides are TGTGCCAGCAGCTTAGCAACCCAGTTGGGGACTGAAGCTTTCTTT. It yields the protein CASSLATQLGTEAFF. The chain carries TRBV7-2 and TRBJ1-1; D call uncertain. Germline CDR1 SGHTA, CDR2 FQGNSA. The CDR3 loop spans 15 amino acids. The V end lost 0 bases, the J end lost 5 bases, and 13 bases lay between the germline ends.

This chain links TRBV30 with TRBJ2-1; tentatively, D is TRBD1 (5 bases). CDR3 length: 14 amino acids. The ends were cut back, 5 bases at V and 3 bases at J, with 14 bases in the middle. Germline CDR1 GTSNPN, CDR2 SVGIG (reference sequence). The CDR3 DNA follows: TGTGCCTGGGGTACTCCGGACATCTACAATGAGCAGTTCTTC. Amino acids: CAWGTPDIYNEQFF.

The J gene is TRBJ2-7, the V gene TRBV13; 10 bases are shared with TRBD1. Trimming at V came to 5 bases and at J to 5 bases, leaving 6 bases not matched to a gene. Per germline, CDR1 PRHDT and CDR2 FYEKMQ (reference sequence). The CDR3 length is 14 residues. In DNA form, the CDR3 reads TGTGCCAGCAGCCCCCGGGACAGGGGAGACGAGCAGTACTTC. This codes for CASSPRDRGDEQYF.

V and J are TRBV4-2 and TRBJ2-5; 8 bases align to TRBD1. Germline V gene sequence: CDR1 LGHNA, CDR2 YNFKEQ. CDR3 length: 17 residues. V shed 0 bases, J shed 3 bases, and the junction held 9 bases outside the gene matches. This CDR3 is CASSQDLWTGSEETQYF. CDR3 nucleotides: TGTGCCAGCAGCCAAGACCTCTGGACAGGGAGCGAAGAGACCCAGTACTTC.

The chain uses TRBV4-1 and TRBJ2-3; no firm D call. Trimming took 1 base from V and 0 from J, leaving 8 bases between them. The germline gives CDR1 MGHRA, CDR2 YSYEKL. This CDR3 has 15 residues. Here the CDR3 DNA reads TGCGCCAGCAGCCAAGTGTACAGTAGCACAGATACGCAGTATTTT. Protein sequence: CASSQVYSSTDTQYF.

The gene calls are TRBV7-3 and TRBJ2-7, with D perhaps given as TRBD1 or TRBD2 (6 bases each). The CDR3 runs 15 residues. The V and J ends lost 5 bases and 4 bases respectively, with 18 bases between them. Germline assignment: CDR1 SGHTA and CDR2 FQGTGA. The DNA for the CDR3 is TGTGCCAGCAGCCCCAACGGAGGGGGTTCGTACGAGCAGTACTTC. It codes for CASSPNGGGSYEQYF.

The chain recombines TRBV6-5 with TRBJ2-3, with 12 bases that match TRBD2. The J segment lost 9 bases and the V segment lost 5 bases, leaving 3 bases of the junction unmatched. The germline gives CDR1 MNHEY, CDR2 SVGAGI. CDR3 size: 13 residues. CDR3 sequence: CASSGLAGSTQYF. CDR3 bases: TGTGCCAGCAGTGGACTAGCGGGGAGCACGCAGTATTTT.

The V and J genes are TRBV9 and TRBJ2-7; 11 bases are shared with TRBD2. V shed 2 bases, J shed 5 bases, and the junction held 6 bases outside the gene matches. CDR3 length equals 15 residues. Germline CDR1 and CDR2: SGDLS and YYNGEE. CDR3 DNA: TGTGCCAGCAGCGTGACTAGCGGGGTGACTAACGAGCAGTACTTC. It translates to CASSVTSGVTNEQYF.